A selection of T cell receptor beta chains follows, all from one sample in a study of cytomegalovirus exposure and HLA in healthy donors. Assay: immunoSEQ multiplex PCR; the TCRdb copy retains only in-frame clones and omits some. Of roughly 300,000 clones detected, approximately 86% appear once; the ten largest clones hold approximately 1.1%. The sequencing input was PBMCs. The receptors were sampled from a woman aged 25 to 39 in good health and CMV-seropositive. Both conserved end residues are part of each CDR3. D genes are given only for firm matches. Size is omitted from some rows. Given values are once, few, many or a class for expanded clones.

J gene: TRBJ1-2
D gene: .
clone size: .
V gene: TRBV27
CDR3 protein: CASSLSGRLNGYTF
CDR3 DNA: TGTGCCAGCAGTTTATCAGGGCGGCTCAATGGCTACACCTTC

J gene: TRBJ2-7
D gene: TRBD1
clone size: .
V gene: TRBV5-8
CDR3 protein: CASSWGQGLEQYF
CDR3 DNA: TGTGCCAGCAGCTGGGGACAGGGACTAGAGCAGTACTTC

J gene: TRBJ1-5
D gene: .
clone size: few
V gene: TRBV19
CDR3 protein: CASSIGQVGQPQHF
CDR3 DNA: TGTGCCAGTAGTATAGGACAGGTAGGTCAGCCCCAGCATTTT

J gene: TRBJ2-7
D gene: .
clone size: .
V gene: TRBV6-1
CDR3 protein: CASSGLERPYEQYF
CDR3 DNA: TGTGCCAGCAGTGGGCTCGAGAGACCCTACGAGCAGTACTTC

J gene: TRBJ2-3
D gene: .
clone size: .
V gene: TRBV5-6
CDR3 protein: CASSLGQRSSDTQYF
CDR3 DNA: TGTGCCAGCAGCTTGGGGCAGCGCAGCTCCGATACGCAGTATTTT

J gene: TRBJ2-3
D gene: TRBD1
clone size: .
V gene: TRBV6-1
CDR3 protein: CASSELIGGVTDTQYF
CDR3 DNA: TGTGCCAGCAGTGAATTAATAGGGGGCGTAACAGATACGCAGTATTTT

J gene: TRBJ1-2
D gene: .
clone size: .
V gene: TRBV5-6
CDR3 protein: CASSPAAAALYYGYTF
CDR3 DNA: TGTGCCAGCAGCCCCGCAGCCGCCGCTCTGTACTATGGCTACACCTTC

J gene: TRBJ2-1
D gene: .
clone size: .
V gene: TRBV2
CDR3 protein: CASSPNLAYEQFF
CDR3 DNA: TGTGCCAGCAGTCCGAACTTAGCCTATGAGCAGTTCTTC

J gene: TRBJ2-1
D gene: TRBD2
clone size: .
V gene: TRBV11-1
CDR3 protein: CASSKSGIYTYNEQFF
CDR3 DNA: TGTGCCAGCAGCAAAAGCGGGATTTACACCTACAATGAGCAGTTCTTC

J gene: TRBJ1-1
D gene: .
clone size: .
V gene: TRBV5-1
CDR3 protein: CASSSPPQGKAFF
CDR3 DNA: TGCGCCAGCAGCTCTCCGCCTCAGGGGAAAGCTTTCTTT

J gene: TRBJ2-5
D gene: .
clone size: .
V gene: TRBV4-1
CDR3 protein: CASSQAQETQYF
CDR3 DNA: TGCGCCAGCAGCCAAGCCCAAGAGACCCAGTACTTC

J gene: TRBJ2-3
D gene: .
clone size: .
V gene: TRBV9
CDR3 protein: CASSPDVPDTQYF
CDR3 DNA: TGTGCCAGCAGCCCGGACGTCCCAGATACGCAGTATTTT

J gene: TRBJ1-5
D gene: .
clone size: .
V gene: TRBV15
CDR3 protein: CATSRSQVLVANSNQPQHF
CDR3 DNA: TGTGCCACCAGCAGATCCCAGGTCCTCGTAGCAAATAGCAATCAGCCCCAGCATTTT

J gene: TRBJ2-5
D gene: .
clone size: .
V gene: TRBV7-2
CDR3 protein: CASSLGNPMYF
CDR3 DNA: TGTGCCAGCAGCTTAGGGAACCCGATGTACTTC

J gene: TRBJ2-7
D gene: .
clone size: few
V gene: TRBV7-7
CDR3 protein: CASSQGLSYEQYF
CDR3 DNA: TGTGCCAGCAGCCAGGGATTATCCTACGAGCAGTACTTC

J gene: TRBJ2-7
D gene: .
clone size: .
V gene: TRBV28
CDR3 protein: CASRGSMVYEQYF
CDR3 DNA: TGTGCCTCCCGCGGGTCTATGGTCTACGAGCAGTACTTC

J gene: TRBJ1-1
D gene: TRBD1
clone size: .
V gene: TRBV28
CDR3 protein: CASLNRGNTEAFF
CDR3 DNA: TGTGCCAGTCTCAACAGGGGGAACACTGAAGCTTTCTTT

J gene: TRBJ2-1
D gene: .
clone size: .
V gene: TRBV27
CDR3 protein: CASSLVPQYGGRSYNEQFF
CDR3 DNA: TGTGCCAGCAGTTTAGTCCCCCAATATGGGGGTAGATCCTACAATGAGCAGTTCTTC

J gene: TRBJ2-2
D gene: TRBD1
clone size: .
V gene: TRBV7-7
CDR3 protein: CAITSSGTVTGELFF
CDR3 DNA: TGTGCCATCACCTCTTCTGGGACAGTCACCGGGGAGCTGTTTTTT

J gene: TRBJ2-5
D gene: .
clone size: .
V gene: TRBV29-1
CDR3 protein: CSVPPGPRAGTQYF
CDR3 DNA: TGCAGCGTCCCCCCCGGGCCCCGTGCCGGGACCCAGTACTTC

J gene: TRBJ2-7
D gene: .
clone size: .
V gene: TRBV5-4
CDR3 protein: CASSRKGGTTSYEQYF
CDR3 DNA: TGTGCCAGCAGCCGAAAGGGGGGGACAACTTCCTACGAGCAGTACTTC

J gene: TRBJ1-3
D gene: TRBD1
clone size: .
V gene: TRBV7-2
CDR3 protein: CASSTQGGDTIYF
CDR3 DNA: TGTGCCAGCAGCACACAGGGGGGGGACACCATATATTTT

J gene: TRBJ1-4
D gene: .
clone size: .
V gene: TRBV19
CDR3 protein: CASSIRTPYGEKLFF
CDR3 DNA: TGTGCCAGTAGTATTCGGACACCATATGGGGAAAAACTGTTTTTT

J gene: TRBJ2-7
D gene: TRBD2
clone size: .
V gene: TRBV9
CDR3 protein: CASSVGGTNAYEQYF
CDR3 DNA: TGTGCCAGCAGCGTAGGCGGGACTAACGCCTACGAGCAGTACTTC

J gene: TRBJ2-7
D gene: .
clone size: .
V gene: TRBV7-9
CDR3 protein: CASSLAGYYEQYF
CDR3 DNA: TGTGCCAGCAGCTTAGCTGGGTACTACGAGCAGTACTTC

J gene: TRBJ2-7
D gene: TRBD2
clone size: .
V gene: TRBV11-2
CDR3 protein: CASSLIGTSLAYEQYF
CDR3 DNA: TGTGCCAGCAGCTTAATCGGGACTAGCCTTGCCTACGAGCAGTACTTC

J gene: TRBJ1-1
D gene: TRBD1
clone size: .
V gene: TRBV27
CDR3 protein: CASRMGQLNTEAFF
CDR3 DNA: TGTGCCAGCAGGATGGGACAGCTAAACACTGAAGCTTTCTTT

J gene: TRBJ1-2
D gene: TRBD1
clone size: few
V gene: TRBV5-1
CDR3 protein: CASSPYGQGNYGYTF
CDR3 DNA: TGCGCCAGCAGCCCCTATGGACAGGGCAACTATGGCTACACCTTC

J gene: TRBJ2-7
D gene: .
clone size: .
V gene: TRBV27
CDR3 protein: CASSLSATYREQYF
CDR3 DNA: TGTGCCAGCAGTTTATCCGCGACATATCGCGAGCAGTACTTC

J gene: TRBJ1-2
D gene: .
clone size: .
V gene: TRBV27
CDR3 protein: CASTLRADVGHGYTF
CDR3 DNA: TGTGCCAGCACGCTGCGGGCGGACGTGGGTCATGGCTACACCTTC

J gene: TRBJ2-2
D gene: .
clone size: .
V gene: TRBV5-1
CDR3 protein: CASSQGRPKGGELFF
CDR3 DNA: TGCGCCAGCAGCCAGGGTAGACCGAAGGGCGGGGAGCTGTTTTTT

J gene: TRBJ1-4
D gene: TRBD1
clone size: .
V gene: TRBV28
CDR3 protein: CASSYPSGTGGKLFF
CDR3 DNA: TGTGCCAGCAGTTATCCGTCCGGGACAGGGGGAAAACTGTTTTTT

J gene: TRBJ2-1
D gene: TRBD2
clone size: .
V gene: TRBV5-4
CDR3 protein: CASSWGDKAGGYNEQFF
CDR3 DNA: TGTGCCAGCAGCTGGGGAGATAAGGCGGGGGGGTACAATGAGCAGTTCTTC

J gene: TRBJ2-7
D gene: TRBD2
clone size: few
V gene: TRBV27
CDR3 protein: CASSPGLAGPSYEQYF
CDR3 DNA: TGTGCCAGCAGCCCCGGACTAGCGGGACCCTCCTACGAGCAGTACTTC

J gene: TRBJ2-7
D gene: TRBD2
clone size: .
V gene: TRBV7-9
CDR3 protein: CASSGASRTRYYEQYF
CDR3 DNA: TGTGCCAGCAGCGGAGCGTCCCGGACTAGATATTACGAGCAGTACTTC

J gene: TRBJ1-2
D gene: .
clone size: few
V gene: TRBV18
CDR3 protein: CASSQPNSGYTF
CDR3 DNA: TGTGCCAGCTCACAGCCGAACAGTGGCTACACCTTC

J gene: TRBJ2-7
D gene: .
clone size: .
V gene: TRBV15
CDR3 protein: CATSRDRQDEQYF
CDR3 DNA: TGTGCCACCAGCAGAGATCGGCAGGACGAGCAGTACTTC

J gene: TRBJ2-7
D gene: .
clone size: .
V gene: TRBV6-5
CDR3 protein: CASRKQGTSYEQYF
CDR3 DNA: TGTGCCAGCAGAAAACAGGGTACCTCCTACGAGCAGTACTTC

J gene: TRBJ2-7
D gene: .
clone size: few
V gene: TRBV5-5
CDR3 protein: CASSPAYEQYF
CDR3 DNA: TGTGCCAGCAGCCCAGCTTACGAGCAGTACTTC

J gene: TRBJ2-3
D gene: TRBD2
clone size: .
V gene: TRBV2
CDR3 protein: CASRRTSGASTDTQYF
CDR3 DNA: TGTGCCAGCAGACGGACTAGCGGCGCTAGCACAGATACGCAGTATTTT

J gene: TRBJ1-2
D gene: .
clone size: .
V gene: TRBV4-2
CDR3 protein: CASSQGTAGNYGYTF
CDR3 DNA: TGTGCCAGCAGCCAAGGGACGGCCGGTAACTATGGCTACACCTTC

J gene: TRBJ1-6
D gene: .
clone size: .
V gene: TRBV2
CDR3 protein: CASSAAGYTSPLHF
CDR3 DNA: TGTGCCAGCAGTGCCGCAGGGTACACTTCACCCCTCCACTTT

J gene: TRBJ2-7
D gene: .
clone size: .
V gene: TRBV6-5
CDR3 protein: CASSYAAFSYEQYF
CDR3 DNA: TGTGCCAGCAGTTACGCAGCCTTCTCCTACGAGCAGTACTTC

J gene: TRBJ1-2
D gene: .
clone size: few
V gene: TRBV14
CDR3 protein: CASSQQFGQTYGYTF
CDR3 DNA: TGTGCCAGCAGCCAACAATTCGGACAGACCTATGGCTACACCTTC

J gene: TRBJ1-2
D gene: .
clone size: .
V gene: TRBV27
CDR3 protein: CASSSPDSFGYTF
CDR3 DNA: TGTGCCAGCAGTTCCCCTGACAGCTTTGGCTACACCTTC